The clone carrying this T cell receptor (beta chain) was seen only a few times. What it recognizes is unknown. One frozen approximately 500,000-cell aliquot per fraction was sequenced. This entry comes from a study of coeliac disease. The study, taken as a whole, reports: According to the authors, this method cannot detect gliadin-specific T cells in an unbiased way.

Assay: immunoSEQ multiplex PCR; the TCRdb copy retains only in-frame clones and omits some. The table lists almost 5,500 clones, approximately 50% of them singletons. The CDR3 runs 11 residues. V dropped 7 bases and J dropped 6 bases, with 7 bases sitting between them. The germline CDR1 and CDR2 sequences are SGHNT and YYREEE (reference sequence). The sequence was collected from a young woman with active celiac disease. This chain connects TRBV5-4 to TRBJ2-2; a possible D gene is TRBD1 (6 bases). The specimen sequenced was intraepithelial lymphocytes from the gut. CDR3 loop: CASWGPGELFF. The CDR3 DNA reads TGTGCCAGCTGGGGGCCCGGGGAGCTGTTTTTT.